The 29 T cell receptor beta chains given below trace back to one sample, sequenced in a study of response to subunit inactivated influenza vaccine. TCRdb ran MiXCR on the RT-PCR reads and lists one entry per CDR3 protein. The sample comprises approximately 520,000 distinct CDR3 sequences, 15% to 20% of which are singletons, and about 3% rests with the top ten. Sequencing was performed on CD4+ T cells sorted from PBMCs, taken 23 to 25 months after vaccination. The receptor set was obtained from a man between 50 and 70 years old who received an inactivated influenza vaccine.

The sample holds a few counts of this clonotype. This rearrangement joins TRBV6-2 or TRBV6-3 to TRBJ2-1; TRBD2 aligns across 8 bases. V was pared by 4 bases and J by 5 bases, with 7 bases of the junction left unmatched. Germline loops: CDR1 MNHEY, CDR2 SVGEGT. The CDR3 has 15 residues. CDR3 residues: CASSLSGSTHNEQFF. The DNA for the CDR3 is TGTGCCAGCAGTTTAAGCGGGAGCACCCACAATGAGCAGTTCTTC.

This clonotype was picked up many times. This chain connects TRBV12-3 or TRBV12-4 to TRBJ1-1; D call uncertain. V lost 4 bases to trimming and J lost 4 bases, with 10 bases between them. There are 13 residues in the CDR3. CDR3 coding DNA: TGTGCCAGCAGTTATGACGCTCGCACTGAAGCTTTCTTT. This gives the protein CASSYDARTEAFF.

In this sample, this clonotype turned up many times. At one of its ends the junction is not consistent with the germline gene, which may arise from a read error. This sequence joins TRBV28 and TRBJ2-1, with D tentatively TRBD1 or TRBD2 (5 bases each). CDR3 size: 13 residues. CDR1 MDHEN and CDR2 SYDVKM come from the germline V gene. This CDR3 reads CASSPHPGTSQHF. The DNA of the CDR3 is TGTGCCAGCAGTCCCCATCCCGGGACGTCCCAACATTTC. The entire variable domain, with the rest obtained from reference TRBV28 and TRBJ2-1, is as follows: DVKVTQSSRYLVKRTGEKVFLECVQDMDHENMFWYRQDPGLGLRLIYFSYDVKMKEKGDIPEGYSVSREKKERFSLILESASTNQTSMYLCASSPHPGTSQHFGPGTRLTVL.

This clonotype showed up just once. The V gene is TRBV20-1, the J gene TRBJ1-5, with 8 bases matching TRBD1. Trimming cost V 6 bases and J 6 bases; bases outside gene matches: 4. Germline CDR1 reads DFQATT; CDR2 reads SNEGSKA (reference sequence). This CDR3 is built from 12 residues. The CDR3 region has the DNA TGCAGTGCAAGGACAGGGTTTCAGCCCCAGCATTTT. The encoded protein is CSARTGFQPQHF.

This clonotype was detected a few times. This chain uses TRBV3-1 with TRBJ2-1; D unclear. The CDR3 sequence is 13 residues long. Germline CDR1 reads LGHDT; CDR2 reads YNNKEL (reference sequence). The V and J ends lost 2 bases and 16 bases respectively, with 18 bases between them. CDR3 coding DNA: TGTGCCAGCAGCCAAAGATATGGCGCCGGTCGCTTCTTC. Its protein product is CASSQRYGAGRFF.

A few counts support this clonotype. This rearrangement joins TRBV5-6 to TRBJ2-7; D is possibly TRBD2 (5 bases). Trimming removed 0 bases at V and 6 bases at J, with 13 bases between. CDR1 is SGHDT, CDR2 YYEEEE, per germline. The CDR3 sequence is 14 residues long. This CDR3 is CASSLDWRRSEQYF. The CDR3 DNA follows: TGTGCCAGCAGCTTGGACTGGAGGAGGAGCGAGCAGTACTTC.

This clonotype has at least ten counts. DNA for the CDR3: TGCGCCAGCAGCTTGGTGACTACGAACACCGGGGAGCTGTTTTTT. This translates into CASSLVTTNTGELFF. This chain joins TRBV5-1 and TRBJ2-2, with a weak D call TRBD2 (5 bases). Germline loops: CDR1 SGHRS, CDR2 YFSETQ. CDR3 length: 15 amino acids. The V and J ends lost 0 bases and 0 bases respectively, with 6 bases between them.

J is TRBJ2-1 and V is TRBV4-3, with 7 bases matching TRBD2. CDR1 is LGHNA and CDR2 is YSLEER in the germline V gene. This CDR3 contains 15 residues. Trimming removed 0 bases from V and 10 bases from J; junction bases left unmatched: 9. The CDR3, as DNA: TGCGCCAGCAGCCAAGAGCTGAGACTAGCTGGGGAGCAGTTCTTC. It translates to CASSQELRLAGEQFF.

In this sample, this clonotype turned up a few times. The V gene is TRBV5-6, the J gene TRBJ2-1; D is unclear. Germline CDR1 is SGHDT and CDR2 is YYEEEE. The V end was cut by 1 base, the J end by 1 base, with 6 bases between. CDR3 length equals 14 residues. The CDR3 loop reads CASSLYPSYNEQFF. For the CDR3, the DNA is TGTGCCAGCAGCTTGTACCCATCCTACAATGAGCAGTTCTTC. Variable domain in full (rest from reference TRBV5-6 and TRBJ2-1): DAGVTQSPTHLIKTRGQQVTLRCSPKSGHDTVSWYQQALGQGPQFIFQYYEEEERQRGNFPDRFSGHQFPNYSSELNVNALLLGDSALYLCASSLYPSYNEQFFGPGTRLTVL.

This clonotype was recorded a few times. This chain connects TRBV5-1 to TRBJ2-3; D is undetermined. The germline V and J ends were trimmed by 1 base and 0 bases, with 9 bases remaining between them. The CDR3 has 15 residues. Per germline, CDR1 SGHRS and CDR2 YFSETQ. In DNA form, the CDR3 reads TGCGCCAGCAGCTTGATCTCGGACAGCACAGATACGCAGTATTTT. It yields the protein CASSLISDSTDTQYF. Full variable domain (remainder filled in from reference TRBV5-1 and TRBJ2-3): KAGVTQTPRYLIKTRGQQVTLSCSPISGHRSVSWYQQTPGQGLQFLFEYFSETQRNKGNFPGRFSGRQFSNSRSEMNVSTLELGDSALYLCASSLISDSTDTQYFGPGTRLTVL.

A few counts support this clonotype. V and J are TRBV30 and TRBJ1-2, with D maybe TRBD1 (5 bases). With 4 bases removed from V and 2 bases from J, the gap between germline ends came to 11 bases. The germline V gene encodes CDR1 GTSNPN and CDR2 SVGIG (reference sequence). This CDR3 is 13 amino acids long. In DNA, the CDR3 is TGTGCCTGGACTTCCGGGGGGAACTATGGCTACACCTTC. It codes for CAWTSGGNYGYTF.

The chain is built from TRBV20-1 and TRBJ1-5; 8 nucleotides line up with TRBD1. Germline loops: CDR1 DFQATT, CDR2 SNEGSKA (reference sequence). V shed 6 bases and J 0 bases; nucleotides not matched to a gene: 13. CDR3 length: 17 amino acids. This chain's CDR3 is CSATTGAHSYSNQPQHF. The CDR3 DNA sequence: TGCAGTGCCACGACAGGGGCGCACTCTTATAGCAATCAGCCCCAGCATTTT.

CDR3 region: CASSPLAGGNYNEQFF. In DNA, the CDR3 is TGTGCCAGCAGCCCCCTAGCGGGAGGGAACTACAATGAGCAGTTCTTC. The chain has TRBV11-2 and TRBJ2-1; 12 bases match TRBD2. The CDR3 runs 16 residues. Germline V gives CDR1 SGHAT, CDR2 FQNNGV. Trimming took 5 bases from V and 3 from J; bases not matched to a gene: 5.

This sequence joins TRBV11-2 and TRBJ2-5; 8 bases are shared with TRBD2. Unmatched junction bases numbered 3, after V lost 1 base and J lost 5 bases. Germline loops: CDR1 SGHAT, CDR2 FQNNGV. The CDR3 contains 14 residues. CDR3 nucleotides: TGTGCCAGCAGCTTAGGGACTAGCATGGAGACCCAGTACTTC. Its translation is CASSLGTSMETQYF.

As concerns this clonotype: This may come from a read error, since a much larger clone is one base off. This chain connects TRBV10-3 to TRBJ2-5; D is tentatively TRBD1 or TRBD2 (5 bases each). From germline, CDR1 is ENHRY and CDR2 SYGVKD. This CDR3 is built from 13 residues. Between the trimmed V and J ends, which lost 0 bases and 5 bases, there was a span of 7 bases. CDR3 in DNA: TGTGCCATCAGTGAGTCGGGGGAGGAGACCCAGTACTTC. Translating gives CAISESGEETQYF.

V is TRBV28 and J is TRBJ2-5; D possibly corresponds to TRBD1 (5 bases). The CDR3 totals 15 residues. Germline assignment: CDR1 MDHEN and CDR2 SYDVKM. With 8 bases removed from V and 3 bases from J, the gap between germline ends came to 19 bases. CDR3 loop: CASSPHWGREETQYF. The CDR3 DNA reads TGTGCCAGCTCGCCCCATTGGGGCAGGGAAGAGACCCAGTACTTC.

The chain combines TRBV7-6 with TRBJ2-3; D tentatively fits TRBD1 or TRBD2 (5 bases each). The V end lost 5 bases, the J end lost 6 bases, and 12 bases lay between the germline ends. CDR1 and CDR2 (germline): SGHVS, FNYEAQ. The CDR3 consists of 13 residues. The CDR3 sequence: CASSRNEGDTQYF. The CDR3 nucleotides are TGTGCCAGCAGCCGAAACGAGGGGGATACGCAGTATTTT.

This rearrangement joins TRBV6-1 to TRBJ2-7; possible D gene TRBD1, 6 bases. Germline values: CDR1 MNHNS, CDR2 SASEGT. This CDR3 is 14 amino acids long. Between the trimmed V and J ends, which lost 3 bases and 3 bases, there was a span of 12 bases. Here the CDR3 reads CASSDTGSHYEQYF. CDR3 sequence (DNA): TGTGCCAGCAGTGACACAGGGAGTCACTACGAGCAGTACTTC.

The rearrangement joins TRBV18 to TRBJ2-7; D perhaps matches TRBD2 (6 bases). From germline, CDR1 is KGHSH and CDR2 LQKENI. Trimming shortened V by 2 bases and J by 4 bases, and 18 bases separated the two germline ends. This CDR3 comprises 16 residues. CDR3 amino acids: CASSPGRNTDLYEQYF. CDR3 DNA: TGTGCCAGCTCACCAGGGAGGAACACGGACCTTTACGAGCAGTACTTC.

This clonotype was detected a few times. J is TRBJ2-1 and V is TRBV7-9; D gene ambiguous. V was cut by 2 bases and J by 6 bases, with 14 bases left in between. The V gene's germline CDR1 is SEHNR and CDR2 FQNEAQ (reference sequence). The CDR3 contains 15 residues. CDR3 bases: TGTGCCAGCAGCTTACCGTACAGATTAGGCAATGAGCAGTTCTTC. It codes for CASSLPYRLGNEQFF.

J is TRBJ2-7 and V is TRBV20-1; D perhaps matches TRBD1 (6 bases). V was trimmed by 2 bases and J by 0 bases, leaving 14 bases between them. CDR1 DFQATT and CDR2 SNEGSKA come from the germline V gene (reference sequence). This CDR3 has 15 amino acids. CDR3 nucleotides: TGCAGTGCTAGAAGAGGGACAACGAGCTCCTACGAGCAGTACTTC. Its translation: CSARRGTTSSYEQYF.

This clonotype has a count of ten or more. The V call is TRBV7-3, the J call TRBJ1-1, with D perhaps TRBD1 (6 bases). Germline CDR1 reads SGHTA; CDR2 reads FQGTGA. The CDR3 is 13 amino acids. V lost 2 bases, J lost 8 bases, and 12 bases lay in between. CDR3 sequence: CASSLGQPSEAFF. Written as DNA, the CDR3 is TGTGCCAGCAGCTTAGGACAGCCCTCGGAAGCTTTCTTT.

The rearrangement links TRBV20-1 to TRBJ1-5, with TRBD1 identical over 7 bases. Losses at the gene ends were 3 bases for V and 1 base for J; bases not matched to a gene: 9. Germline V lookup: CDR1 DFQATT, CDR2 SNEGSKA (reference sequence). The CDR3 consists of 16 residues. Written as DNA, the CDR3 is TGCAGTGCTAGCCCAATTGAGGACAGGAGCAATCAGCCCCAGCATTTT. It is translated as CSASPIEDRSNQPQHF.

The table lists this clonotype with a few counts. The chain links TRBV11-2 to TRBJ2-5; 11 bases line up with TRBD1. Germline V lookup: CDR1 SGHAT, CDR2 FQNNGV. V trimming: 1 base; J trimming: 6 bases; junction bases outside the gene matches: 4. This CDR3 contains 15 residues. The CDR3 DNA reads TGTGCCAGCAGCTTAGGGACAGGGGGCATCAAGACCCAGTACTTC. It is translated as CASSLGTGGIKTQYF.

This clonotype came up a few times. The chain employs TRBV29-1 and TRBJ1-1; D perhaps matches TRBD1 (6 bases). CDR1 is SQVTM, CDR2 ANQGSEA, per germline. The CDR3 is 17 amino acids. The V end lost 0 bases, the J end lost 4 bases, and 21 bases lay between the germline ends. The CDR3 nucleotides read TGCAGCGTTGAAGATCCCGGGACAACCAGACCAGGCACTGAAGCTTTCTTT. Translated: CSVEDPGTTRPGTEAFF.

V is TRBV14 and J is TRBJ2-7, with 7 nucleotides matching TRBD1. CDR1 and CDR2 from the germline V gene are SGHDN and FVKESK. Losses at the gene ends were 7 bases for V and 0 bases for J; bases not matched to a gene: 6. The CDR3 totals 14 residues. The DNA for the CDR3 is TGTGCCAGCACCCGGGACAGAAGCTCCTACGAGCAGTACTTC. Its translation: CASTRDRSSYEQYF.

There are a few counts of this clonotype. The genes are TRBV7-2 and TRBJ2-7; TRBD2 agrees at 14 bases. This CDR3 region has 15 residues. Germline V gives CDR1 SGHTA, CDR2 FQGNSA. V lost 6 bases and J lost 6; bases outside the gene matches: 7. The CDR3 DNA reads TGTGCCAGCAGTCCCGGACTAGCGGGAGGAAGCGAGCAGTACTTC. Protein sequence: CASSPGLAGGSEQYF.

The chain recombines TRBV11-2 with TRBJ1-1; D unresolved. The CDR3 totals 16 residues. Germline V gene data show CDR1 as SGHAT and CDR2 as FQNNGV. The germline V and J ends were trimmed by 6 bases and 3 bases, with 20 bases remaining between them. In DNA form, the CDR3 reads TGTGCCAGCAGTTCACTAATTATGGGTGGGGACACTGAAGCTTTCTTT. Protein sequence: CASSSLIMGGDTEAFF.

The rearrangement links TRBV5-1 to TRBJ2-1; D is perhaps TRBD1 or TRBD2 (6 bases each). This CDR3 contains 14 residues. The V end lost 5 bases, the J end lost 6 bases, and 15 bases lay between the germline ends. Germline CDR1 SGHRS, CDR2 YFSETQ. CDR3 DNA: TGCGCCAGCAGAGGGGGTCCGGGAGTCAATGAGCAGTTCTTC. Its protein is CASRGGPGVNEQFF.